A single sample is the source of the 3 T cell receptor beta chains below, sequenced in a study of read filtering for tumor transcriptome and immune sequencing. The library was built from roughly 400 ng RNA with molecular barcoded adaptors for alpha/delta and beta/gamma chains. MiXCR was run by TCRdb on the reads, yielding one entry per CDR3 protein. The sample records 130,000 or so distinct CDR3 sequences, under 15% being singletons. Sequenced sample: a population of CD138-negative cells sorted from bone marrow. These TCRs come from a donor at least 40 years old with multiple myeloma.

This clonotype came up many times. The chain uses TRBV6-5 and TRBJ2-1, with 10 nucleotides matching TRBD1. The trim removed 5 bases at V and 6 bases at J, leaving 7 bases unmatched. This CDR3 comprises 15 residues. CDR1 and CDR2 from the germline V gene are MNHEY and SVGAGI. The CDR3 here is CASSPPGQGTNEQFF. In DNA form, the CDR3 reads TGTGCCAGCAGTCCTCCGGGACAGGGGACCAATGAGCAGTTCTTC.

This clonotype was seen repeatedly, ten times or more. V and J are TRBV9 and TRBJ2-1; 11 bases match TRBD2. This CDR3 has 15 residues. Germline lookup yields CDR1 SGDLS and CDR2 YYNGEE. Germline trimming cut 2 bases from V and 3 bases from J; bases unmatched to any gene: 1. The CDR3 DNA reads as TGTGCCAGCAGCGTCACTAGCGGGGGCTACAATGAGCAGTTCTTC. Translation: CASSVTSGGYNEQFF.

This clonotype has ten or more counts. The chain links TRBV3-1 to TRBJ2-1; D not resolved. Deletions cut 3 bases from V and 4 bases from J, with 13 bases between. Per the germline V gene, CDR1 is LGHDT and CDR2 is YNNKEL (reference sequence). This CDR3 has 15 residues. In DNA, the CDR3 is TGTGCCAGCAGCCAGACTTTTGACACGTACAATGAGCAGTTCTTC. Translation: CASSQTFDTYNEQFF.